This TCR beta chain is from a study of vaccination effects on CD4 cells after COVID-19. Study-wide context: Post-vaccine draws lagged the second dose by a median of 72 days. Study-wide points: At late timepoints after vaccination, vaccine- and infection-induced clones shrank markedly. In the study, convalescent patients were few, and early post-infection timepoints were absent.

Sequencing was performed with immunoSEQ multiplex PCR; in TCRdb, only in-frame clones are kept and a portion is missing. This sample yields some 70,000 clones, of which 80% to 85% are seen a single time; approximately 1.2% belongs to the top ten. This clone has only a few counts. Its cognate antigen is unknown. Antigen-specific CD4+ T cells were first expanded with viral peptide pools by the ViraFEST assay and only then sequenced. At the end of about ten days of culture, CD4+ T cells were isolated. Participants completed two doses of the BNT162b2 or mRNA-1273 vaccine. The receptor was derived from a human donor who received a COVID-19 vaccine. Material: CD4+ T cells from PBMCs cultured with HCoV-229E spike peptides, obtained after COVID-19 vaccination.

The CDR3 DNA reads as TGTGCCAGCTCACCCGACAGGGAGGGCGGCTACACCTTC. This translates into CASSPDREGGYTF. The chain combines TRBV18 with TRBJ1-2; TRBD1 aligns across 7 bases. CDR3 length: 13 residues. Germline V CDR1 and CDR2: KGHSH, LQKENI. After removal of 3 bases from V and 8 bases from J, the junction contained 6 bases not matched to a gene.